Given below is one T cell receptor (beta chain) in context. These data come from a study of blood T cell repertoires in COVID-19. TCRdb's copy holds only in-frame clones and misses some; the assay was immunoSEQ multiplex PCR. The sample has a few hundred thousand clones, 88% seen once. The CDR3 extends over 14 amino acids. Germline V gene lookup returns CDR1 LGHDT and CDR2 YNNKEL (reference sequence). Trimming pared 6 bases from V and 10 bases from J, leaving 19 bases between. What was sequenced was PBMCs or T cells enriched from blood (not recorded which). The J gene is TRBJ2-1, the V gene TRBV3-1 (or the pseudogene TRBV3-2); D is possibly TRBD2 (5 bases). The clonotype was recovered from a woman between 18 and 30 years old who had recovered from COVID-19. CDR3 sequence (DNA): TGTGCCAGCAGTCCCTTCGAGGGCTCGTGGGAGCAGTTCTTC. This codes for CASSPFEGSWEQFF.